The 27 T cell receptor beta chains listed next were all sequenced from one sample in a study of molecular identifiers for immune sequencing clone quantification. TCRdb reprocessed the PCR reads with MiXCR, giving one entry per CDR3 protein. The top ten clones hold around 0.86% of a sample with 400,000 to 600,000 distinct CDR3 sequences, roughly a fifth of them seen once. The sample consisted of naive CD8+ T cells from blood, with Jurkat cell RNA spiked in. Stated subset: FACS-sorted CD8+CD4-CCR7+CD45RA+ naive T cells. The receptors derive from a human donor in good health. Some libraries in this study had Jurkat cell RNA spiked in.

This clonotype was seen ten or more times. The chain employs TRBV6-5 and TRBJ2-7; 7 nucleotides align to TRBD2. CDR1 MNHEY and CDR2 SVGAGI come from the germline V gene. This CDR3 has 16 amino acids. J lost 5 bases, V lost 2 bases, and 12 bases had no gene match. Here the CDR3 reads CASSYQTGGLGDEQYF. The CDR3 DNA follows: TGTGCCAGCAGTTACCAAACGGGGGGTCTTGGGGACGAGCAGTACTTC.

This clonotype showed up just a few times. This chain links TRBV7-2 with TRBJ2-3; 16 nucleotides agree with TRBD2. The CDR3 spans 16 residues. Looked up from germline, CDR1 is SGHTA and CDR2 is FQGNSA. V shed 2 bases and J 8 bases; nucleotides not matched to a gene: 4. The CDR3 here is CASSLIGTSGGATQYF. The CDR3 coding sequence is TGTGCCAGCAGCTTAATAGGGACTAGCGGGGGGGCTACGCAGTATTTT.

This clonotype was seen at least ten times. The chain is built from TRBV29-1 and TRBJ2-3, with D tentatively TRBD1 (5 bases). CDR1 and CDR2 from the germline V gene are SQVTM and ANQGSEA. The CDR3 runs 14 residues. V was cut by 6 bases and J by 0 bases, with 13 bases left in between. CDR3: CSVSIGASTDTQYF. CDR3 in DNA: TGCAGCGTAAGCATTGGGGCAAGCACAGATACGCAGTATTTT.

This clonotype was picked up a small number of times. The V gene is TRBV7-9, the J gene TRBJ2-7, with D hard to call. The germline V gene has CDR1 SEHNR and CDR2 FQNEAQ (reference sequence). Trimming pared 4 bases from V and 0 bases from J, leaving 10 bases between. The CDR3 sequence is 14 residues long. CDR3 DNA sequence: TGTGCCAGCAGCTCTCCTAGGTTCTCCTACGAGCAGTACTTC. This translates into CASSSPRFSYEQYF.

This clonotype turned up a few times. This chain connects TRBV10-1 to TRBJ2-3; D ambiguous. Trimming removed 6 bases from V and 0 bases from J, with 7 bases in between. The CDR3 has 13 residues. Per germline, CDR1 WNHNN and CDR2 SYGVQD (reference sequence). CDR3 loop: CASRHTSTDTQYF. As DNA, the CDR3 is TGCGCCAGCAGACATACTAGCACAGATACGCAGTATTTT.

In this sample, this clonotype turned up many times. The genes are TRBV28 and TRBJ2-5; D uncertain. The germline V gene encodes CDR1 MDHEN and CDR2 SYDVKM. This CDR3 region has 12 residues. The V end lost 3 bases, the J end lost 4 bases, and 6 bases lay between the germline ends. The CDR3 region is CASSFRLETQYF. As DNA, the CDR3 is TGTGCCAGCAGTTTTCGCCTAGAGACCCAGTACTTC. The full variable domain, rest sourced from reference TRBV28 and TRBJ2-5, is DVKVTQSSRYLVKRTGEKVFLECVQDMDHENMFWYRQDPGLGLRLIYFSYDVKMKEKGDIPEGYSVSREKKERFSLILESASTNQTSMYLCASSFRLETQYFGPGTRLLVL.

This clonotype was found a few times. A much larger clone is a single base away; this may be a read error. Here the CDR3 DNA reads TGCAGCGTTGTGTTGGGGAACACTGAAGCTTTCTTT. Protein product: CSVVLGNTEAFF. This chain joins TRBV29-1 and TRBJ1-1; no firm D call. CDR3 size: 12 residues. Germline V gene data show CDR1 as SQVTM and CDR2 as ANQGSEA. V lost 4 bases and J 1 base, leaving 7 bases between the germline ends. The full variable domain, with the rest looked up from reference TRBV29-1 and TRBJ1-1, is SAVISQKPSRDICQRGTSLTIQCQVDSQVTMMFWYRQQPGQSLTLIATANQGSEATYESGFVIDKFPISRPNLTFSTLTVSNMSPEDSSIYLCSVVLGNTEAFFGQGTRLTVV.

In the case of this clonotype: Possible read error: a much larger clone is one base away. The chain links TRBV2 to TRBJ2-3; 10 bases align to TRBD2. CDR1 is SNHLY, CDR2 FYNNEI, per germline. The CDR3 totals 16 residues. The chain's CDR3 is CASSERAGGPVDTRYF. The DNA of the CDR3 is TGTGCCAGCAGTGAAAGAGCGGGGGGGCCGGTAGATACGCGGTATTTT.

Worth noting for this clonotype: A single base separates this from a much larger clone, so it may be a read error. No conserved phenylalanine or tryptophan ends this CDR3, so it is likely a read error. The chain links TRBV7-9 to TRBJ2-2; a possible D gene is TRBD2 (6 bases). The V end was cut by 5 bases, the J end by 3 bases, with 10 bases between. From germline, CDR1 is SEHNR and CDR2 FQNEAQ (reference sequence). CDR3 length: 14 residues. The DNA for the CDR3 is TGTGCCAGCAGCCAGACTAGTGACACCGGGGAGCTGTTTTCT. Translating gives CASSQTSDTGELFS.

This clonotype occurred a few times. The chain couples TRBV7-9 to TRBJ2-3; TRBD1 is a possible D gene (5 bases). Looked up from germline, CDR1 is SEHNR and CDR2 is FQNEAQ (reference sequence). Trimming shortened V by 0 bases and J by 5 bases, and 15 bases separated the two germline ends. The CDR3 contains 16 residues. CDR3 nucleotides: TGTGCCAGCAGCTTAGCAGGTCAGGGTTTAGGAGATACGCAGTATTTT. It codes for CASSLAGQGLGDTQYF.

This clonotype was observed many times. The CDR3 bases are TGTGCCAGTTCTCCCTGGACAGGGGTGTCTGGGGCCAACGTCCTGACTTTC. Translation: CASSPWTGVSGANVLTF. V is TRBV19 and J is TRBJ2-6, with 9 bases lining up with TRBD1. This CDR3 comprises 17 residues. The ends lost 8 bases at V and 1 base at J; junction bases unmatched: 9. Germline values: CDR1 LNHDA, CDR2 SQIVND (reference sequence).

This clonotype was seen many times. This chain links TRBV7-2 with TRBJ2-7; TRBD2 might be the D (5 bases). Trimming took off 1 base at V and 2 bases at J, with 12 bases between the two ends. This CDR3 contains 15 residues. CDR1 and CDR2 from the germline V gene are SGHTA and FQGNSA. The CDR3 DNA reads TGTGCCAGCAGCTTAGGGAGGCCTCGGACCTACGAGCAGTACTTC. Translated, it gives CASSLGRPRTYEQYF.

Only a few counts were recorded for this clonotype. This chain uses TRBV20-1 with TRBJ2-1; 9 bases align to TRBD2. J was trimmed by 2 bases and V by 1 base; bases with no gene match: 6. The CDR3 loop spans 16 amino acids. Germline lookup yields CDR1 DFQATT and CDR2 SNEGSKA (reference sequence). CDR3 bases: TGCAGTGCTAGAGGGTCCTCTAGCGGGACCTACAATGAGCAGTTCTTC. Its translation is CSARGSSSGTYNEQFF.

This clonotype was seen a few times. V is TRBV4-1 and J is TRBJ2-1; 8 bases fit TRBD1. Germline trimming cut 1 base from V and 4 bases from J; bases unmatched to any gene: 3. CDR1 is MGHRA and CDR2 is YSYEKL in the germline V gene. CDR3 length: 15 residues. The CDR3 sequence: CASSQGTGIYNEQFF. The CDR3 coding sequence is TGCGCCAGCAGCCAAGGGACAGGGATTTACAATGAGCAGTTCTTC.

This clonotype was counted ten times or more. The chain is built from TRBV20-1 and TRBJ2-2, with D uncertain. Germline loops: CDR1 DFQATT, CDR2 SNEGSKA (reference sequence). Trimming stripped 2 bases from V and 0 bases from J, with 7 bases between. This CDR3 is built from 14 residues. CDR3 region: CSARLNPNTGELFF. For the CDR3, the DNA is TGCAGTGCTAGACTTAACCCGAACACCGGGGAGCTGTTTTTT.

This clonotype was detected only a few times. J is TRBJ2-3 and V is TRBV30, with D perhaps TRBD1 or TRBD2 (6 bases each). This CDR3 is built from 13 residues. Germline CDR1 and CDR2: GTSNPN and SVGIG (reference sequence). The germline V and J ends were trimmed by 5 bases and 2 bases, with 11 bases remaining between them. The CDR3 is CAWGGGITDTQYF. As DNA, the CDR3 is TGTGCCTGGGGAGGGGGGATCACAGATACGCAGTATTTT.

The rearrangement uses TRBV6-2 or TRBV6-3 and TRBJ2-5; D not resolved. The germline V gene has CDR1 MNHEY and CDR2 SVGEGT. The CDR3 has 14 residues. V lost 6 bases and J lost 5, with 16 bases in between. The CDR3 protein is CASSPFTRPETQYF. The CDR3, as DNA: TGTGCCAGCAGCCCCTTTACTCGGCCGGAGACCCAGTACTTC.

In this sample, this clonotype turned up many times. The chain is built from TRBV24-1 and TRBJ2-2; D not certain. CDR1 and CDR2 from the germline V gene are KGHDR and SFDVKD. This CDR3 comprises 15 residues. Between the trimmed V and J ends, which lost 1 base and 5 bases, there was a span of 10 bases. Written as DNA, the CDR3 is TGTGCCACCAGTGATTTTGGTATGGGGACCGGGGAGCTGTTTTTT. Translating gives CATSDFGMGTGELFF.

Ten or more counts support this clonotype. V gene TRBV7-8 combines with J gene TRBJ2-5; D is unresolved. This CDR3 region has 14 residues. Trimming pared 2 bases from V and 5 bases from J, leaving 12 bases between. Germline CDR1 reads SGHVS; CDR2 reads FQNEAQ. In nucleotides, the CDR3 is TGTGCCAGCAGCTTATCACAGTTTCTGGAGACCCAGTACTTC. Protein: CASSLSQFLETQYF.

This clonotype was detected ten times or more. This chain uses TRBV19 with TRBJ1-1, with D hard to call. Between the trimmed V and J ends, which lost 4 bases and 7 bases, there was a span of 10 bases. CDR3 length: 12 amino acids. Germline CDR1 LNHDA, CDR2 SQIVND (reference sequence). The CDR3 DNA reads TGTGCCAGTAGTAATGGGATTGTTGAAGCTTTCTTT. Amino acid sequence: CASSNGIVEAFF.

This clonotype was detected ten times or more. The genes are TRBV28 and TRBJ1-5, with no clear D. CDR1 is MDHEN and CDR2 is SYDVKM in the germline V gene. This CDR3 has 14 amino acids. V gave up 6 bases and J gave up 5 bases, with 14 bases separating them. CDR3 region: CASRAPSSYQPQHF. The CDR3 nucleotides are TGTGCCAGCAGGGCTCCTTCGTCCTATCAGCCCCAGCATTTT.

There are many counts of this clonotype. The chain combines TRBV7-6 with TRBJ1-6; no firm D call. Trimming left V 2 bases short and J 0 bases short, with 5 bases between. CDR1 SGHVS and CDR2 FNYEAQ come from the germline V gene. CDR3 size: 15 residues. CDR3 in amino acids: CASSLSSSYNSPLHF. In nucleotides, the CDR3 is TGTGCCAGCAGCTTATCAAGCTCCTATAATTCACCCCTCCACTTT.

This clonotype occurred many times. The CDR3 bases are TGTGCCAGCAGCCAGAACCTGAATGAGCAGTTCTTC. It yields the protein CASSQNLNEQFF. The chain has TRBV11-2 and TRBJ2-1; D gene uncertain. Per germline, CDR1 SGHAT and CDR2 FQNNGV. The CDR3 runs 12 residues. Trimming left V 5 bases short and J 7 bases short, with 9 bases between.

This clonotype has ten or more counts. The J gene is TRBJ1-1, the V gene TRBV14; 7 positions agree with TRBD1. Unmatched junction bases numbered 3, after V lost 5 bases and J lost 0 bases. The CDR3 spans 14 residues. Germline assignment: CDR1 SGHDN and CDR2 FVKESK. Here the CDR3 reads CASSETGVNTEAFF. CDR3 nucleotide sequence: TGTGCCAGCAGCGAAACAGGGGTGAACACTGAAGCTTTCTTT.

The chain couples TRBV29-1 to TRBJ2-5, with 7 bases matching TRBD2. The CDR3 consists of 14 residues. With 6 bases clipped from V and 3 bases from J, the junction kept 10 bases outside the gene matches. Germline V lookup: CDR1 SQVTM, CDR2 ANQGSEA. CDR3 amino acids: CSVEGLWSKETQYF. CDR3 nucleotides: TGCAGCGTAGAGGGACTATGGTCGAAAGAGACCCAGTACTTC. The whole variable domain, filled in from reference TRBV29-1 and TRBJ2-5, reads SAVISQKPSRDICQRGTSLTIQCQVDSQVTMMFWYRQQPGQSLTLIATANQGSEATYESGFVIDKFPISRPNLTFSTLTVSNMSPEDSSIYLCSVEGLWSKETQYFGPGTRLLVL.

In its sample, this clonotype was seen many times. J is TRBJ2-2 and V is TRBV20-1; the match to TRBD2 covers 11 bases. CDR1 is DFQATT, CDR2 SNEGSKA, per germline (reference sequence). The CDR3 loop spans 16 amino acids. J lost 5 bases, V lost 6 bases, and 11 bases had no gene match. Here the CDR3 DNA reads TGCAGTGCCGCCACTAGCGGGAGATCCGTTACCGGGGAGCTGTTTTTT. Its protein product is CSAATSGRSVTGELFF.

The chain combines TRBV12-3 or TRBV12-4 with TRBJ2-3; perhaps TRBD1 as D (6 bases). The length of the CDR3 is 15 residues. V was pared by 2 bases and J by 4 bases, with 13 bases between. In nucleotides, the CDR3 is TGTGCCAGCAGTTTATACAGGGTAGGGGCAGATACGCAGTATTTT. As protein: CASSLYRVGADTQYF.